The 15 T cell receptor beta chains in this list originate from one sample, sequenced in a study of blood T cell repertoires in COVID-19. Libraries were prepared by immunoSEQ multiplex PCR; TCRdb keeps only in-frame clonotypes and omits some of them. The sample carries about 68,000 clones, nearly 90% recorded once. The sequencing input was peripheral blood. Source of these receptors: a woman in her forties or fifties with COVID-19, enrolled during active disease.

The chain links TRBV10-3 to TRBJ2-7; 14 positions agree with TRBD2. The CDR3 is 18 residues long. J was trimmed by 3 bases and V by 2 bases; bases with no gene match: 9. Germline values: CDR1 ENHRY, CDR2 SYGVKD. As DNA, the CDR3 is TGTGCCATCAGTGAGCCCCTCGCCGGGACTAGCGGGAGCTACGAGCAGTACTTC. This encodes CAISEPLAGTSGSYEQYF.

This rearrangement joins TRBV6-1 to TRBJ1-5; D gene unclear. V was cut by 1 base and J by 1 base, with 8 bases left in between. The CDR3 loop spans 15 amino acids. Germline-derived CDR1 and CDR2 are MNHNS and SASEGT. The CDR3 protein is CASSEGRLSNQPQHF. DNA of the CDR3: TGTGCCAGCAGTGAAGGCAGGCTGAGCAATCAGCCCCAGCATTTT.

The chain links TRBV19 to TRBJ2-5, with 9 bases aligning to TRBD1. The germline V gene encodes CDR1 LNHDA and CDR2 SQIVND (reference sequence). Germline trimming cut 5 bases from V and 5 bases from J; bases unmatched to any gene: 6. The CDR3 length is 14 residues. The CDR3 region is CASSSGTGRETQYF. The CDR3 coding sequence is TGTGCCAGTAGTTCTGGGACAGGGAGGGAGACCCAGTACTTC. The entire variable domain, with the rest obtained from reference TRBV19 and TRBJ2-5, is as follows: DGGITQSPKYLFRKEGQNVTLSCEQNLNHDAMYWYRQDPGQGLRLIYYSQIVNDFQKGDIAEGYSVSREKKESFPLTVTSAQKNPTAFYLCASSSGTGRETQYFGPGTRLLVL.

The genes are TRBV3-1 (or the pseudogene TRBV3-2) and TRBJ2-7, with D possibly TRBD1 on 6 matching bases. The V end lost 4 bases, the J end lost 4 bases, and 20 bases lay between the germline ends. CDR1 and CDR2 from the germline V gene are LGHDT and YNNKEL (reference sequence). The CDR3 has 16 residues. The DNA for the CDR3 is TGTGCCAGCAGCCTTCAAGGGTCCGGGACACCTTACGAGCAGTACTTC. Translated: CASSLQGSGTPYEQYF.

The V call is TRBV5-4, the J call TRBJ1-2; TRBD1 might be the D (6 bases). Germline-derived CDR1 and CDR2 are SGHNT and YYREEE (reference sequence). The CDR3 extends over 16 amino acids. V lost 0 bases and J lost 7, with 19 bases in between. DNA of the CDR3: TGTGCCAGCAGCTTGGGACACAGGGTCAGCGGAGGTGGCTACACCTTC. Its translation is CASSLGHRVSGGGYTF.

This chain connects TRBV9 to TRBJ2-2; TRBD2 agrees at 7 bases. CDR3 size: 13 residues. From germline, CDR1 is SGDLS and CDR2 YYNGEE. Losses at the gene ends were 7 bases for V and 10 bases for J; bases not matched to a gene: 10. CDR3 coding DNA: TGTGCCAGCGGGGGGGGGACCGCTGCGGAGCTGTTTTTT. It is translated as CASGGGTAAELFF.

V and J are TRBV6-6 and TRBJ2-7, with TRBD2 as a possible D gene (5 bases). This CDR3 has 12 amino acids. Trimming removed 2 bases from V and 5 bases from J, with 7 bases in between. Germline V lookup: CDR1 MNHNY, CDR2 SVGAGI (reference sequence). In DNA form, the CDR3 reads TGTGCCAGCAGTTACGCCGGGGACGAGCAGTACTTC. It codes for CASSYAGDEQYF.

This clone was picked up a small number of times. The CDR3 DNA is TGTGCCAGTAGCAGTAAGGCCCCGGGACTAGCGGGAGGAGGCACAGATACGCAGTATTTT. It yields the protein CASSSKAPGLAGGGTDTQYF. V gene TRBV19 combines with J gene TRBJ2-3; 15 positions agree with TRBD2. Germline V lookup: CDR1 LNHDA, CDR2 SQIVND (reference sequence). There are 20 residues in the CDR3. V shed 6 bases, J shed 1 base, and the junction held 14 bases outside the gene matches.

The chain couples TRBV29-1 to TRBJ2-3; 8 nucleotides line up with TRBD2. Germline CDR1 SQVTM, CDR2 ANQGSEA. V gave up 2 bases and J gave up 2 bases; unmatched junction bases: 6. CDR3 length: 15 amino acids. This CDR3 reads CSVERLAGTTDTQYF. CDR3 sequence (DNA): TGCAGCGTTGAAAGATTAGCGGGGACCACAGATACGCAGTATTTT.

The chain combines TRBV19 with TRBJ1-2; a weak D match, TRBD1 (5 bases). The CDR3 loop spans 12 amino acids. V lost 5 bases and J 6 bases, leaving 10 bases between the germline ends. Germline V gene data show CDR1 as LNHDA and CDR2 as SQIVND (reference sequence). The CDR3: CASSSRGNGYTF. In DNA, the CDR3 is TGTGCCAGTAGTTCTCGGGGGAATGGCTACACCTTC.

The rearrangement links TRBV5-1 to TRBJ2-5, with a tentative D call TRBD1 (5 bases). There are 12 residues in the CDR3. V was clipped by 4 bases and J by 4 bases, with 8 bases between them. The germline V gene has CDR1 SGHRS and CDR2 YFSETQ. The CDR3 bases are TGCGCCAGCAGCCGCCAGGGAGAGACCCAGTACTTC. It encodes CASSRQGETQYF.

The chain joins TRBV4-1 to TRBJ2-1; D possibly corresponds to TRBD1 (5 bases). Germline CDR1 and CDR2: MGHRA and YSYEKL. The CDR3 has 15 amino acids. V shed 6 bases and J shed 7 bases, with 19 bases lying between them. The CDR3 nucleotides read TGCGCCAGCAGGAAGAGACAGACCCTTCGGAATGAGCAGTTCTTC. Its translation: CASRKRQTLRNEQFF.

The V call is TRBV3-1 (or the pseudogene TRBV3-2), the J call TRBJ1-1; D not resolved. Per germline, CDR1 LGHDT and CDR2 YNNKEL (reference sequence). The V gene lost 4 bases and the J gene lost 1 base, with 10 bases spanning the gap. The CDR3 contains 14 residues. The CDR3 loop is CASSRPGSNTEAFF. CDR3 DNA: TGTGCCAGCAGCCGTCCGGGGTCGAACACTGAAGCTTTCTTT.

The V and J genes are TRBV27 and TRBJ2-1; maybe TRBD2 (6 bases). Germline lookup yields CDR1 MNHEY and CDR2 SMNVEV (reference sequence). CDR3 length: 12 amino acids. V lost 6 bases and J lost 6, with 9 bases in between. The CDR3 coding sequence is TGTGCCAGCAGGCGGGGTGGCAATGAGCAGTTCTTC. Translated, it gives CASRRGGNEQFF.

This clone was seen a few times. The chain is built from TRBV28 and TRBJ1-6, with TRBD1 identical over 7 bases. V shed 6 bases and J 9 bases; nucleotides not matched to a gene: 11. Germline V gene sequence: CDR1 MDHEN, CDR2 SYDVKM. The CDR3 spans 15 residues. The CDR3 reads CASSRIQGIGSPLHF. Written as DNA, the CDR3 is TGTGCCAGCAGCCGGATACAGGGGATAGGTTCACCCCTCCACTTT.